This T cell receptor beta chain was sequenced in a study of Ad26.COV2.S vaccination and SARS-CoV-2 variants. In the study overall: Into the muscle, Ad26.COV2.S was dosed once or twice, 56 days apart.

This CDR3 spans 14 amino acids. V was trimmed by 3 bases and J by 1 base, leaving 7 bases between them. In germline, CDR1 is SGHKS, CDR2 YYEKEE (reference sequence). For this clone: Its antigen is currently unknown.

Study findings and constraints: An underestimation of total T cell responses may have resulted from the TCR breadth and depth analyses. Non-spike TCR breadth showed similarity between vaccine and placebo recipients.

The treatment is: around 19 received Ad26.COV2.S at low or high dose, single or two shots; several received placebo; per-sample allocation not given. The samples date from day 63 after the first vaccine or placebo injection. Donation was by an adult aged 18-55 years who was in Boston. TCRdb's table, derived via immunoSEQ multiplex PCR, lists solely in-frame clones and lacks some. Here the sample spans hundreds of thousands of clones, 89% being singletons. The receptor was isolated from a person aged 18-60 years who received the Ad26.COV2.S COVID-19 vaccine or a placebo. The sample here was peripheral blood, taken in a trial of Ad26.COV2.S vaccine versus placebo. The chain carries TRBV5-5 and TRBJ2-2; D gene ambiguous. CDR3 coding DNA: TGTGCCAGCAGCTCCCCGAGGAACACCGGGGAGCTGTTTTTT. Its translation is CASSSPRNTGELFF.